This entry features one TCR beta chain sequence. The antigen it recognizes is unknown. The germline V gene (reference sequence) supplies CDR1 LNHNV and CDR2 YYDKDF. Its CDR3 holds 15 amino acids, cysteine through phenylalanine. The DNA is unrecorded. Each CD8+ T cell subset was flow-sorted in triplicate, with fewer than 350,000 cells per subset placed directly into RLT lysis buffer. Peripheral blood mononuclear cells were isolated from buffy coats by standard density gradient centrifugation. Total RNA was extracted from sorted cells with an RNeasy Mini Kit. The sequencing machine was a NextSeq 550. The Human TCR Profiling Kit (MiLaboratory) was used to make UMI-labeled 5' RACE TRB cDNA libraries. The full amount of extracted RNA was used for cDNA synthesis, and the full amount of resulting cDNA was used for PCR amplification. Libraries were prepared in parallel using an identical number of PCR cycles. In the source study's methods: With a minimum of two reads required per UMI, MIGEC and MiXCR pulled out about 50,000 +/- 10,000 unique UMI-labeled TRB cDNA molecules from each library. On average, each library contained 40,000 +/- 10,000 functional in-frame TRB CDR3 nucleotide clonotypes without stop codons. After each sample was downsampled to 5000 UMI-labeled TRB molecules, VDJtools was used to calculate diversity metrics such as normalized Shannon-Wiener and Chao1. VDJtools computed clonotype-size-weighted physicochemical properties of the central five CDR3 residues: interaction energy, strength, volume and Kidera factor 4. Each CDR3 protein sequence appears as one entry after TCRdb reprocessed the reads, and no DNA is included. The V and J calls were determined by TCRdb, not by the authors. This sample's table carries about 56,000 distinct CDR3 sequences. The ten largest clones add up to 20% to 25% of the sample.

This sample stems from a study of CXCR3-negative and CXCR3-positive naive CD8 T cells (dated by TCRdb to about 2019). Describing the broader study: In total, around 150 million TRB reads were obtained, or roughly 1.5 +/- 0.3 million reads per library. Data from around 11 donors, pooled across two independent experiments, went into the diversity and physicochemical repertoire analyses. The TRBV-TRBJ cluster analysis covered naive subsets from several donors and memory cells from 3 donors.

General study outcomes and caveats: Comparably high repertoire diversity was found in both naive subsets, whereas much lower repertoire diversity was found in memory CD8+ T cells. Freshly isolated PBMCs were used for most assays because CXCR3 expression partially decreased after cryopreservation. Because surface CD5, which is linked to self-reactivity in mice, was comparable between the naive subsets, TCR interaction strength was also inferred from TRB CDR3 physicochemical properties. Similar TRBV-TRBJ usage was shown by naive CXCR3-negative and CXCR3-positive cells from the same donor, whereas distinct patterns were shown by memory cells.

The sample consisted of memory CD8+ T cells from blood. The cell subset or site label of this sample denotes: conventional CD8+ memory T cells (TMEM), sorted as controls. This TCR came from a human donor in good health. Some clones in this sample may be carry-over from other donors' samples. Recombination joined TRBV15 with TRBJ2-1. The CDR3 amino acid sequence is: CATSRVADSYNEQFF.